Below are 30 T cell receptor beta chains sequenced from a single sample in a study of T cell repertoires in cytomegalovirus infection. No cognate antigen is known for these TCRs. TCRdb analysed the reads with MiXCR anew, one entry per CDR3 protein. Of about a million distinct CDR3 sequences listed, roughly 30% are singletons. The specimen was cultured CD8+ T cells from PBMCs, collected from culture after CMV antigen stimulation. The receptor set was obtained from a human donor in good health (CMV status not recorded). Some clones in this sample may be carry-over from other donors' samples.

CDR3 nucleotides: TGTGCCAGCAGTTGGGAGCGGGGGCCCTACAATGAGCAGTTCTTC. Amino acids: CASSWERGPYNEQFF. The chain recombines TRBV28 with TRBJ2-1; 8 positions match TRBD2. The CDR3 length is 15 residues. Germline assignment: CDR1 MDHEN and CDR2 SYDVKM. Trimming removed 4 bases from V and 2 bases from J; junction bases left unmatched: 4.

The CDR3 region is CASSPRGWNSPLHF. The CDR3 region has the DNA TGTGCCAGTAGCCCCAGGGGATGGAATTCACCCCTCCACTTT. The chain links TRBV19 to TRBJ1-6, with a weak D call TRBD1 (6 bases). V was trimmed by 6 bases and J by 7 bases, leaving 13 bases between them. This CDR3 is built from 14 residues. Germline CDR1 and CDR2: LNHDA and SQIVND (reference sequence).

The chain combines TRBV9 with TRBJ2-3; tentatively, D is TRBD2 (6 bases). The CDR3 is 16 amino acids. Germline CDR1 SGDLS, CDR2 YYNGEE. The germline V and J ends were trimmed by 0 bases and 4 bases, with 15 bases remaining between them. The CDR3 sequence is CASSVAGGRIADTQYF. The CDR3 DNA sequence: TGTGCCAGCAGCGTAGCCGGGGGTCGAATCGCAGATACGCAGTATTTT.

In this sample, this clonotype turned up once. The chain employs TRBV14 and TRBJ1-4; D is possibly TRBD1 (5 bases). Trimming cost V 4 bases and J 0 bases, with 15 bases left between them. The CDR3 covers 17 residues. CDR1 and CDR2 from the germline V gene are SGHDN and FVKESK. DNA of the CDR3: TGTGCCAGCAGCCCAGTGGGACTTCCTGCAACTAATGAAAAACTGTTTTTT. Translated, it gives CASSPVGLPATNEKLFF.

The J gene is TRBJ2-7, the V gene TRBV4-3, with TRBD1 as a possible D gene (6 bases). V was shortened by 1 base and J by 4 bases, with 11 bases between the two germline ends. This CDR3 region has 14 residues. Per germline, CDR1 LGHNA and CDR2 YSLEER. The CDR3 bases are TGCGCCAGCAGCCAAGGTGTAGGGGGATACGAGCAGTACGTC. This translates into CASSQGVGGYEQYV.

This chain links TRBV5-4 with TRBJ1-6; D might be TRBD1 (6 bases). V was trimmed by 3 bases and J by 4 bases, leaving 14 bases between them. CDR3 length equals 16 residues. The V gene's germline CDR1 is SGHNT and CDR2 YYREEE (reference sequence). The CDR3 loop reads CASSYYGQPYNSPLHF. In DNA form, the CDR3 reads TGTGCCAGCAGCTACTATGGACAGCCTTATAATTCACCCCTCCACTTT.

The V and J genes are TRBV7-9 and TRBJ2-1; D might be TRBD1 (5 bases). This CDR3 is 15 amino acids long. V lost 7 bases and J lost 5, with 18 bases in between. The germline V gene has CDR1 SEHNR and CDR2 FQNEAQ (reference sequence). This CDR3 reads CASKEERGSNNEQFF. The CDR3 bases are TGTGCCAGCAAAGAAGAAAGGGGTTCGAACAATGAGCAGTTCTTC.

This clonotype turned up a few times. J is TRBJ2-1 and V is TRBV2; TRBD2 matches at 10 bases. Germline trimming cut 6 bases from V and 4 bases from J; bases unmatched to any gene: 6. CDR3 length: 15 residues. Germline CDR1 reads SNHLY; CDR2 reads FYNNEI. CDR3 region: CASRGASGGYNEQFF. The CDR3 coding sequence is TGTGCCAGCAGGGGCGCTAGCGGGGGATACAATGAGCAGTTCTTC.

Concerning this clonotype: This sequence may be a read error, since a much larger clone differs from it by one base. The chain combines TRBV12-3 or TRBV12-4 with TRBJ1-5; no firm D call. V lost 3 bases and J 1 base, leaving 13 bases between the germline ends. CDR3 size: 16 residues. CDR3 region: CASSLFGRLSNQPQHF. The CDR3 DNA reads as TGTGCCAGCAGTTTGTTCGGTAGACTCAGCAATCAGCCCCAGCATTTT.

This rearrangement joins TRBV29-1 to TRBJ1-1; D gene unclear. Trimming took off 0 bases at V and 11 bases at J, with 16 bases between the two ends. The CDR3 spans 13 residues. Germline loops: CDR1 SQVTM, CDR2 ANQGSEA. The CDR3 sequence is CSVEDFPPQIAFF. CDR3 bases: TGCAGCGTTGAAGATTTCCCACCGCAGATCGCTTTCTTT.

On this clonotype: A junction boundary mismatches the germline segment, possibly from a read error. This chain connects TRBV2 to TRBJ2-7; the match to TRBD1 covers 7 bases. Germline-derived CDR1 and CDR2 are SNHLY and FYNNEI. The CDR3 is 12 amino acids. In nucleotides, the CDR3 is TGTGCCAGCCGGGGAAGCCGGGACAGCGCAGACTTC. Translated: CASRGSRDSADF.

Only a few counts were recorded for this clonotype. This chain uses TRBV7-2 with TRBJ2-1; 9 nucleotides match TRBD2. The CDR3 is 16 amino acids. V was clipped by 5 bases and J by 7 bases; unmatched bases: 12. CDR1 SGHTA and CDR2 FQGNSA come from the germline V gene. In nucleotides, the CDR3 is TGTGCCAGCAGCCATAGCGGGGGATGGGTGTGGAATGAGCAGTTCTTC. Amino acid sequence: CASSHSGGWVWNEQFF.

A note on this clonotype: Possible read error: a much larger clone is one base away. This chain links TRBV6-2 or TRBV6-3 with TRBJ1-6, with D tentatively TRBD1 (5 bases). Germline-derived CDR1 and CDR2 are MNHEY and SVGEGT. Between the trimmed V and J ends, which lost 2 bases and 6 bases, there was a span of 17 bases. The CDR3 runs to 17 residues. In DNA form, the CDR3 reads TGTGCCAGCAGTTACCCACAGGAGGTCGTCGGTAATTCACCCCTCCACTTT. This translates into CASSYPQEVVGNSPLHF.

This clonotype appeared many times. DNA for the CDR3: TGTGCCAGCAGCTTAGACAGCAACACAGATACGCAGTATTTT. Its protein product is CASSLDSNTDTQYF. This chain joins TRBV7-2 and TRBJ2-3; D gene ambiguous. V lost 1 base and J lost 2, with 7 bases in between. Germline V CDR1 and CDR2: SGHTA, FQGNSA. This CDR3 contains 14 residues.

This clonotype was detected a few times. This sequence joins TRBV6-2 or TRBV6-3 and TRBJ1-5; tentative D call: TRBD1 (5 bases). The germline V and J ends were trimmed by 7 bases and 6 bases, with 13 bases remaining between them. The germline gives CDR1 MNHEY, CDR2 SVGEGT. The CDR3 sequence is 13 residues long. The CDR3 DNA sequence: TGTGCCAGCACGGCGGGGGGGATTCAGCCCCAGCATTTT. Translating it yields CASTAGGIQPQHF.

Only a few counts were recorded for this clonotype. The chain uses TRBV6-5 and TRBJ2-5, with TRBD2 matching over 7 bases. V shed 0 bases, J shed 2 bases, and the junction held 9 bases outside the gene matches. CDR1 MNHEY and CDR2 SVGAGI come from the germline V gene. The CDR3 spans 17 residues. The CDR3 loop reads CASSYSSLQGGQETQYF. In DNA form, the CDR3 reads TGTGCCAGCAGTTACTCCTCCCTGCAGGGAGGGCAAGAGACCCAGTACTTC.

The gene calls are TRBV3-1 and TRBJ1-2, with D unresolved. The CDR3 is made up of 16 amino acids. Germline CDR1 is LGHDT and CDR2 is YNNKEL (reference sequence). Deletions cut 4 bases from V and 3 bases from J, with 18 bases between. The CDR3 here is CASSPRVGGEYYGYTF. CDR3 bases: TGTGCCAGCAGCCCCCGAGTGGGAGGTGAATACTATGGCTACACCTTC.

The table lists this clonotype with a few counts. V is TRBV27 and J is TRBJ1-2, with TRBD1 matching 7 bases. The germline V gene encodes CDR1 MNHEY and CDR2 SMNVEV (reference sequence). CDR3 length: 13 residues. The V segment lost 6 bases and the J segment 7 bases; nucleotides outside the gene matches: 8. This chain's CDR3 is CASSTQTGLGYTF. CDR3 nucleotides: TGTGCCAGCAGCACTCAGACAGGGCTTGGCTACACCTTC.

This clonotype occurred a few times. The V and J genes are TRBV4-1 and TRBJ1-1, with D unclear. The CDR3 consists of 14 residues. Per germline, CDR1 MGHRA and CDR2 YSYEKL. Trimming pared 5 bases from V and 0 bases from J, leaving 10 bases between. CDR3: CASSFRPVNTEAFF. CDR3 DNA: TGCGCCAGCAGCTTCAGACCGGTGAACACTGAAGCTTTCTTT.

The chain couples TRBV10-1 to TRBJ2-1, with 7 bases identical to TRBD2. The CDR3 is 15 residues long. V trimming: 3 bases; J trimming: 7 bases; junction bases outside the gene matches: 9. Germline CDR1 WNHNN, CDR2 SYGVQD (reference sequence). The DNA of the CDR3 is TGCGCCAGCAGTGACTCAGCGGGGTGGGAAAATGAGCAGTTCTTC. Translated, it gives CASSDSAGWENEQFF.

The gene calls are TRBV4-2 and TRBJ2-1; 12 nucleotides line up with TRBD2. CDR3 length equals 19 residues. Germline values: CDR1 LGHNA, CDR2 YNFKEQ. With 0 bases clipped from V and 3 bases from J, the junction kept 9 bases outside the gene matches. CDR3 bases: TGTGCCAGCAGCCAAGATGGGCTAGCGGGGGGGCCTAGCTACAATGAGCAGTTCTTC. It codes for CASSQDGLAGGPSYNEQFF.

In this sample, this clonotype turned up a few times. This chain joins TRBV12-3 or TRBV12-4 and TRBJ1-4, with D possibly matching TRBD1 (5 bases). There are 12 residues in the CDR3. V dropped 7 bases and J dropped 10 bases, with 13 bases sitting between them. DNA of the CDR3: TGTGCCAGCATGGACAACTCGGGAAAACTGTTTTTT. Protein: CASMDNSGKLFF.

The chain couples TRBV5-1 to TRBJ2-3; maybe TRBD1 (6 bases). V shed 1 base and J shed 4 bases, with 10 bases lying between them. Germline V gene sequence: CDR1 SGHRS, CDR2 YFSETQ. The CDR3 runs 14 residues. The CDR3 DNA reads as TGCGCCAGCAGCTTGTGGGGGCTGCCAGATACGCAGTATTTT. Amino acids: CASSLWGLPDTQYF. Full variable domain (remainder filled in from reference TRBV5-1 and TRBJ2-3): KAGVTQTPRYLIKTRGQQVTLSCSPISGHRSVSWYQQTPGQGLQFLFEYFSETQRNKGNFPGRFSGRQFSNSRSEMNVSTLELGDSALYLCASSLWGLPDTQYFGPGTRLTVL.

This clonotype was counted ten times or more. The chain carries TRBV6-1 and TRBJ1-1; possible D gene TRBD1, 5 bases. V was trimmed by 6 bases and J by 4 bases, leaving 21 bases between them. CDR1 MNHNS and CDR2 SASEGT come from the germline V gene. The CDR3 length is 16 residues. The CDR3 DNA follows: TGTGCCAGCAGCCCTGACACGACAGACAAGTCCACTGAAGCTTTCTTT. The encoded protein is CASSPDTTDKSTEAFF.

V and J are TRBV5-6 and TRBJ2-2; no definite D call. Trimming removed 4 bases at V and 4 bases at J, with 8 bases between. The CDR3 has 13 amino acids. In germline, CDR1 is SGHDT, CDR2 YYEEEE. CDR3 coding DNA: TGTGCCAGCAGCACCCCTCCCACCGGGGAGCTGTTTTTT. Its protein is CASSTPPTGELFF.

The CDR3 DNA reads as TGTGCCAGCACTCCGACAGGGGAGACCCAGTACTTC. This translates into CASTPTGETQYF. The chain carries TRBV7-6 and TRBJ2-5; 7 nucleotides line up with TRBD1. The CDR3 is made up of 12 amino acids. Germline CDR1 is SGHVS and CDR2 is FNYEAQ. After removal of 7 bases from V and 5 bases from J, the junction contained 4 bases not matched to a gene.

The sample holds a few counts of this clonotype. The chain couples TRBV4-1 to TRBJ2-1; weak D call: TRBD1 (6 bases). V lost 6 bases and J 4 bases, leaving 16 bases between the germline ends. The CDR3 extends over 15 amino acids. Germline CDR1 reads MGHRA; CDR2 reads YSYEKL. The CDR3 DNA is TGCGCCAGCAGTCCCGTCCCAGGGGAATACAATGAGCAGTTCTTC. Residues: CASSPVPGEYNEQFF.

The chain recombines TRBV10-3 with TRBJ2-3; 10 bases align to TRBD2. The V gene's germline CDR1 is ENHRY and CDR2 SYGVKD. The CDR3 has 15 amino acids. Germline trimming cut 6 bases from V and 2 bases from J; bases unmatched to any gene: 5. The chain's CDR3 is CAIREAGGVTDTQYF. Written as DNA, the CDR3 is TGTGCCATCAGGGAAGCGGGGGGGGTCACAGATACGCAGTATTTT.

This clonotype appeared once. V gene TRBV6-2 or TRBV6-3 combines with J gene TRBJ2-5; maybe TRBD1 (5 bases). Germline CDR1 reads MNHEY; CDR2 reads SVGEGT. CDR3 length: 15 amino acids. The V end was cut by 3 bases, the J end by 3 bases, with 14 bases between. CDR3 in DNA: TGTGCCAGCAGTTATACTTTAGACAGAGAAGAGACCCAGTACTTC. It specifies CASSYTLDREETQYF.

The chain links TRBV19 to TRBJ1-3; no clear D gene. There are 13 residues in the CDR3. The V gene lost 2 bases and the J gene lost 8 bases, with 10 bases spanning the gap. The germline V gene has CDR1 LNHDA and CDR2 SQIVND (reference sequence). CDR3 in DNA: TGTGCCAGTAGTATATGGTCGGGAGACACCATATATTTT. This encodes CASSIWSGDTIYF. Supplemented by reference TRBV19 and TRBJ1-3, the full variable domain reads DGGITQSPKYLFRKEGQNVTLSCEQNLNHDAMYWYRQDPGQGLRLIYYSQIVNDFQKGDIAEGYSVSREKKESFPLTVTSAQKNPTAFYLCASSIWSGDTIYFGEGSWLTVV.